This paragraph covers one T cell receptor beta chain sequence. Data came from immunoSEQ multiplex PCR; TCRdb stores just in-frame clones and leaves some out. The sample yields about 160,000 clones, around 82% seen once. The record originates from a study of cytomegalovirus exposure and HLA in healthy donors. Germline V gives CDR1 MDHEN, CDR2 SYDVKM. The CDR3 contains 13 residues. V lost 6 bases and J lost 6, with 12 bases in between. Source material: PBMCs. The chain carries TRBV28 and TRBJ2-1, with D unresolved. The sequence derives from a man aged 25-45 years in good health and CMV-seropositive. This CDR3 is CASSPGFPNEQFF. The CDR3 nucleotides read TGTGCCAGCAGCCCAGGATTCCCCAATGAGCAGTTCTTC. The whole variable domain, filled in from reference TRBV28 and TRBJ2-1, reads DVKVTQSSRYLVKRTGEKVFLECVQDMDHENMFWYRQDPGLGLRLIYFSYDVKMKEKGDIPEGYSVSREKKERFSLILESASTNQTSMYLCASSPGFPNEQFFGPGTRLTVL.